This T cell receptor beta chain was sequenced in a study of long-term antiretroviral therapy in people with HIV. The study's findings and limits: Relative to transplant donor controls, diversity remained lower despite increasing after ART.

V was cut by 2 bases and J by 3 bases, with 11 bases left in between. This CDR3 contains 15 residues. The germline gives CDR1 MNHNY, CDR2 SVGAGI (reference sequence). On this clone itself: Its antigen remains unknown.

With survey level as its setting, the immunoSEQ assay was v3.0. Data came from immunoSEQ multiplex PCR; TCRdb stores just in-frame clones and leaves some out. The sample lists roughly 21,000 clones, 79% occurring once. Clinicians in the United States treated all participants with HIV. The sample in question was unsorted PBMCs, obtained 4.1 years after starting antiretroviral therapy. The clonotype originates from a woman aged 40-49 years with HIV. The V and J genes are TRBV6-6 and TRBJ2-1; the D gene is possibly TRBD2 (5 bases). The CDR3 spells CASSYEASYYNEQFF. DNA of the CDR3: TGTGCCAGCAGTTACGAGGCTAGCTACTACAATGAGCAGTTCTTC.